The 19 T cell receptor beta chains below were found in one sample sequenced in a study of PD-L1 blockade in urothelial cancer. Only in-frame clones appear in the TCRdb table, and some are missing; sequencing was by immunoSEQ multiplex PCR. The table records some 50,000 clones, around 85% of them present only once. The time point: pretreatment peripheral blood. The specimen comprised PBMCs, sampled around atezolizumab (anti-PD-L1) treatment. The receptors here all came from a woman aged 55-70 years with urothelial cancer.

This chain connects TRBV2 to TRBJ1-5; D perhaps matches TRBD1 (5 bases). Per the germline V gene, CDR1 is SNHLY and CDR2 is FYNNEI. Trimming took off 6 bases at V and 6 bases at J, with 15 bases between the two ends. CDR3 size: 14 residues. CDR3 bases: TGTGCCAGCAGACGATGGGGGGGTCTTCAGCCCCAGCATTTT. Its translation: CASRRWGGLQPQHF.

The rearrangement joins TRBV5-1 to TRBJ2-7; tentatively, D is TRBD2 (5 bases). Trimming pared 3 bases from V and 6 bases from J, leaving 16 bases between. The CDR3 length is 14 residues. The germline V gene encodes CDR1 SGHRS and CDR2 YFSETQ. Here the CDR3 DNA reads TGCGCCAGCAGCTGGAGGACCGCGGGCCTCGAGCAGTACTTC. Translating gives CASSWRTAGLEQYF.

The CDR3 nucleotides read TGTGCCAGCAGGAGACTCCCCCAAAGCGACGAGCAGTACTTC. Amino acids: CASRRLPQSDEQYF. The chain links TRBV7-8 to TRBJ2-7; D not resolved. V lost 6 bases to trimming and J lost 5 bases, with 17 bases between them. The germline V gene encodes CDR1 SGHVS and CDR2 FQNEAQ. The CDR3 spans 14 residues.

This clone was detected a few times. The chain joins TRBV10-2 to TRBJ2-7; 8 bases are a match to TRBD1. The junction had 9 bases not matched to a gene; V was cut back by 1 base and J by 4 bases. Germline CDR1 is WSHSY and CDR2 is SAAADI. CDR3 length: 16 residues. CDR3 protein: CASSELGGTGQYEQYF. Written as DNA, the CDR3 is TGCGCCAGCAGTGAGTTAGGCGGGACAGGACAGTACGAGCAGTACTTC.

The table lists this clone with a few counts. The CDR3 DNA follows: TGCGCCAGCAGCCAATTGTCCGGGACAGGGGATGAAAAACTGTTTTTT. Amino acids: CASSQLSGTGDEKLFF. V gene TRBV4-3 combines with J gene TRBJ1-4; 10 bases fit TRBD1. Germline trimming cut 2 bases from V and 6 bases from J; bases unmatched to any gene: 6. Per the germline V gene, CDR1 is LGHNA and CDR2 is YSLEER. This CDR3 has 16 amino acids.

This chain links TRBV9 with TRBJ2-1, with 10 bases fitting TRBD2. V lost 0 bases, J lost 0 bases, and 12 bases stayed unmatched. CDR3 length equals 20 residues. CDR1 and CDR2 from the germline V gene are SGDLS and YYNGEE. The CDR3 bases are TGTGCCAGCAGCGTAGAGGGTAGCGGGGGGCCCAGGAGCTCCTACAATGAGCAGTTCTTC. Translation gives CASSVEGSGGPRSSYNEQFF.

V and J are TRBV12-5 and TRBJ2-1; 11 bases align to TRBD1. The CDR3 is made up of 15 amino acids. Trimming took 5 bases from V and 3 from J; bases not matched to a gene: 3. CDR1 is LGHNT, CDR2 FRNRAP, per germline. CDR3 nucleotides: TGTGCTAGTGGTACGGGACAGGGGGGCTACAATGAGCAGTTCTTC. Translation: CASGTGQGGYNEQFF.

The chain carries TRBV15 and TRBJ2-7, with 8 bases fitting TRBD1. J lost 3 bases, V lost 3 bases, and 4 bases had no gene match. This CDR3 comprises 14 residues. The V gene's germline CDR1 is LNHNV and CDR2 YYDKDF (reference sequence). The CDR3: CATSREGQVYEQYF. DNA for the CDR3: TGTGCCACCAGCAGGGAGGGACAGGTCTACGAGCAGTACTTC.

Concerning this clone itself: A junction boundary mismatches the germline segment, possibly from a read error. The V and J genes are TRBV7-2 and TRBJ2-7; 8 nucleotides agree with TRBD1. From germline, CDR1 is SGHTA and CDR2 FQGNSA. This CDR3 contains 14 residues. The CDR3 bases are TGTGCCAGCAGCTTATCCCTTTTAACGACAGGGGTAGACTTC. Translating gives CASSLSLLTTGVDF.

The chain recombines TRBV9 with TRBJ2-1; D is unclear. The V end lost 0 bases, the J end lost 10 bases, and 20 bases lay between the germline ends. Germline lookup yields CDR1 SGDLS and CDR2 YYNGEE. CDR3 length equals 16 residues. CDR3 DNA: TGTGCCAGCAGCGTAGGCCCCTCCTTAGGTTCGGAGGAGCAGTTCTTC. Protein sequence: CASSVGPSLGSEEQFF.

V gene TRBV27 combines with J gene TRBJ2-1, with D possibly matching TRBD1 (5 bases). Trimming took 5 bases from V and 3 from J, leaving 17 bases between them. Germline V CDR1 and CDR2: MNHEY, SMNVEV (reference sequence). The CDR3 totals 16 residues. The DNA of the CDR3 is TGTGCCAGCAGTGTCTCTCAGGGTGAGAACTACAATGAGCAGTTCTTC. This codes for CASSVSQGENYNEQFF.

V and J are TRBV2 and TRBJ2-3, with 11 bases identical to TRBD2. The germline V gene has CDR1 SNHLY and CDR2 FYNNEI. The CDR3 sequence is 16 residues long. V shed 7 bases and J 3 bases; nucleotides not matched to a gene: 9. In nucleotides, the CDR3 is TGTGCCAGCACACCACTAGCGGGGGTGATAACAGATACGCAGTATTTT. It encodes CASTPLAGVITDTQYF. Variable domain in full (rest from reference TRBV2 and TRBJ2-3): EPEVTQTPSHQVTQMGQEVILRCVPISNHLYFYWYRQILGQKVEFLVSFYNNEISEKSEIFDDQFSVERPDGSNFTLKIRSTKLEDSAMYFCASTPLAGVITDTQYFGPGTRLTVL.

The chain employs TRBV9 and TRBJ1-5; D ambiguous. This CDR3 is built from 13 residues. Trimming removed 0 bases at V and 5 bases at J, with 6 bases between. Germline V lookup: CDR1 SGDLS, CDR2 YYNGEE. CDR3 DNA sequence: TGTGCCAGCAGCGTAGGACTGGATCAGCCCCAGCATTTT. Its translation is CASSVGLDQPQHF.

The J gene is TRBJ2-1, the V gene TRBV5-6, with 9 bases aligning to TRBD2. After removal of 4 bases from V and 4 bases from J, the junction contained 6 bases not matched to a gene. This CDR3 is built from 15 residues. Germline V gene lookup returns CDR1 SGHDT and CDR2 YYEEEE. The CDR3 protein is CASSSSGRRYNEQFF. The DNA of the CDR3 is TGTGCCAGCAGCAGTAGCGGGAGAAGGTACAATGAGCAGTTCTTC.

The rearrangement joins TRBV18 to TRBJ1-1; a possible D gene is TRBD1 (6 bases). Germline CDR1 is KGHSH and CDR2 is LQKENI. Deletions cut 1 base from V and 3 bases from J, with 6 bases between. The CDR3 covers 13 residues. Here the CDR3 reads CASSPQGDTEAFF. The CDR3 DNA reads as TGTGCCAGCTCACCACAGGGGGACACTGAAGCTTTCTTT. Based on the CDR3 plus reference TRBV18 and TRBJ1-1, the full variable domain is NAGVMQNPRHLVRRRGQEARLRCSPMKGHSHVYWYRQLPEEGLKFMVYLQKENIIDESGMPKERFSAEFPKEGPSILRIQQVVRGDSAAYFCASSPQGDTEAFFGQGTRLTVV.

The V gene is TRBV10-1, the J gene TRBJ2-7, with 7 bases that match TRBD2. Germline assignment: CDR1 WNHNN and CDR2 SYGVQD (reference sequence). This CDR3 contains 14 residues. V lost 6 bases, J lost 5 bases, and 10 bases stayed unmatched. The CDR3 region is CASSPSGAHHEQYF. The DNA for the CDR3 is TGCGCCAGCAGCCCTAGCGGAGCCCACCACGAGCAGTACTTC.

This chain's CDR3 is CASSLSPVRLYEQYF. The CDR3 bases are TGTGCCAGCAGTTTAAGCCCGGTACGCCTATACGAGCAGTACTTC. The V and J genes are TRBV28 and TRBJ2-7; D remains ambiguous. Trimming stripped 2 bases from V and 4 bases from J, with 15 bases between. The V gene's germline CDR1 is MDHEN and CDR2 SYDVKM. The CDR3 extends over 15 amino acids.

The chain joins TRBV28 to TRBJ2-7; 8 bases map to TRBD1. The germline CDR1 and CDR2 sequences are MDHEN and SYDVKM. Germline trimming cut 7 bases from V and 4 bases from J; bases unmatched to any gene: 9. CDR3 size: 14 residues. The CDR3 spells CASISGGYTYEQYF. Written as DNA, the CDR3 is TGTGCCAGCATCTCAGGGGGCTATACGTACGAGCAGTACTTC.

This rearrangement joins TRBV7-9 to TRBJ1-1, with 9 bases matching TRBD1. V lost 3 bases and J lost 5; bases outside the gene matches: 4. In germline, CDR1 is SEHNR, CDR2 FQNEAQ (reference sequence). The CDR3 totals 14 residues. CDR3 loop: CASSLGTGKTEAFF. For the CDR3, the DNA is TGTGCCAGCAGCTTGGGGACAGGGAAGACTGAAGCTTTCTTT.